These 29 T cell receptor beta chains came from one sample sequenced in a study of T-cell reconstitution after alpha-beta-depleted transplantation in children. Researchers prepared the TCRbeta library using unique molecular identifiers, the study reports. One entry per CDR3 protein results from TCRdb running MiXCR on the PCR reads. Counted here are fewer than 750,000 distinct CDR3 sequences, 20% to 25% occurring once; the ten biggest clones make up about 14%. The source was PBMCs, mostly from graft donor cells, collected 360 days after TCRalphabeta/CD19-depleted stem cell transplant. Receptor source: a boy in the first two years of life who had a stem cell transplant for acute myeloid leukemia, so the T cells may come from the graft donor.

The rearrangement joins TRBV5-1 to TRBJ2-1; 7 bases match TRBD1. The germline gives CDR1 SGHRS, CDR2 YFSETQ. This CDR3 comprises 14 residues. After removal of 3 bases from V and 8 bases from J, the junction contained 8 bases not matched to a gene. The CDR3 reads CASSSEDRDHEQFF. CDR3 DNA sequence: TGCGCCAGCAGCTCGGAAGACAGGGACCATGAGCAGTTCTTC.

In its sample, this clonotype was seen many times. V is TRBV9 and J is TRBJ1-5; D remains ambiguous. CDR1 and CDR2 (germline): SGDLS, YYNGEE. Trimming removed 0 bases from V and 0 bases from J, with 7 bases in between. This CDR3 is built from 15 residues. CDR3 residues: CASSVGVNSNQPQHF. For the CDR3, the DNA is TGTGCCAGCAGCGTAGGTGTAAATAGCAATCAGCCCCAGCATTTT.

The V gene is TRBV6-1, the J gene TRBJ1-5; D is unclear. The CDR3 has 15 residues. Trimming took off 4 bases at V and 0 bases at J, with 10 bases between the two ends. In germline, CDR1 is MNHNS, CDR2 SASEGT. The CDR3 DNA follows: TGTGCCAGCAGTGGAAGGCAGTATAGCAATCAGCCCCAGCATTTT. The encoded protein is CASSGRQYSNQPQHF.

At least ten counts were recorded for this clonotype. The chain combines TRBV29-1 with TRBJ1-1; D is undetermined. CDR3 size: 14 residues. Germline V gene lookup returns CDR1 SQVTM and CDR2 ANQGSEA. Trimming cost V 4 bases and J 1 base, with 13 bases left between them. In DNA form, the CDR3 reads TGCAGCGTTGCAGGCCAGAGACAGAACACTGAAGCTTTCTTT. This codes for CSVAGQRQNTEAFF.

This clonotype was seen many times. V and J are TRBV28 and TRBJ1-5; TRBD1 aligns across 8 bases. After removal of 3 bases from V and 3 bases from J, the junction contained 1 base not matched to a gene. CDR3 length: 14 amino acids. Germline V lookup: CDR1 MDHEN, CDR2 SYDVKM. Here the CDR3 reads CASSLTGVNQPQHF. DNA of the CDR3: TGTGCCAGCAGTTTGACAGGGGTCAATCAGCCCCAGCATTTT.

The sample holds many counts of this clonotype. The V call is TRBV10-3, the J call TRBJ1-1; D uncertain. Germline lookup yields CDR1 ENHRY and CDR2 SYGVKD. V shed 10 bases and J shed 0 bases, with 9 bases lying between them. The CDR3 is 12 residues long. The CDR3: CATTSMNTEAFF. In DNA form, the CDR3 reads TGTGCCACCACGTCCATGAACACTGAAGCTTTCTTT.

This clonotype was counted at least ten times. The gene calls are TRBV29-1 and TRBJ2-7, with a weak D call TRBD1 (6 bases). Germline-derived CDR1 and CDR2 are SQVTM and ANQGSEA. The CDR3 is 13 residues long. V was trimmed by 0 bases and J by 3 bases, leaving 9 bases between them. This CDR3 reads CSVEDADSYEQYF. CDR3 nucleotide sequence: TGCAGCGTTGAAGATGCGGACAGCTACGAGCAGTACTTC.

The chain carries TRBV29-1 and TRBJ2-1; 7 nucleotides match TRBD1. Per the germline V gene, CDR1 is SQVTM and CDR2 is ANQGSEA. The CDR3 is 12 amino acids. V lost 1 base and J lost 15; bases outside the gene matches: 9. The chain's CDR3 is CSVEGPNRGSFF. CDR3 DNA sequence: TGCAGCGTTGAAGGACCAAACAGGGGATCGTTCTTC.

This clonotype was found many times. The J gene is TRBJ1-1, the V gene TRBV28, with unresolved D. The CDR3 runs 18 residues. Germline values: CDR1 MDHEN, CDR2 SYDVKM. Trimming stripped 5 bases from V and 2 bases from J, with 24 bases between. The CDR3 DNA reads TGTGCCAGCAGTGATCCCGAGCAGTTTGGAGTATCCAACACTGAAGCTTTCTTT. Its translation: CASSDPEQFGVSNTEAFF.

This clonotype was recorded a few times. The rearrangement links TRBV27 to TRBJ2-5; no definite D call. This CDR3 spans 13 amino acids. The V gene lost 6 bases and the J gene lost 1 base, with 9 bases spanning the gap. Germline V CDR1 and CDR2: MNHEY, SMNVEV (reference sequence). For the CDR3, the DNA is TGTGCCAGCAGGCAATCGGGCCAAGAGACCCAGTACTTC. Protein sequence: CASRQSGQETQYF.

The rearrangement joins TRBV5-8 to TRBJ2-2, with D unresolved. Deletions cut 4 bases from V and 1 base from J, with 8 bases between. The CDR3 contains 14 residues. Per germline, CDR1 SGHTS and CDR2 YDEGEE. CDR3 sequence reads: CASSGSGNTGELFF. In DNA form, the CDR3 reads TGTGCCAGCAGCGGATCAGGGAACACCGGGGAGCTGTTTTTT.

The chain links TRBV12-3 or TRBV12-4 to TRBJ1-1; the D gene is possibly TRBD1 (5 bases). The CDR3 runs to 15 residues. V lost 2 bases and J lost 0, with 10 bases in between. The CDR3 spells CASSLMAGLNTEAFF. In DNA form, the CDR3 reads TGTGCCAGCAGTTTAATGGCGGGACTGAACACTGAAGCTTTCTTT.

This clonotype appeared many times. The V gene is TRBV20-1, the J gene TRBJ2-5; D is undetermined. CDR3 length equals 11 residues. Germline values: CDR1 DFQATT, CDR2 SNEGSKA (reference sequence). Trimming removed 4 bases from V and 5 bases from J, with 8 bases in between. CDR3 sequence reads: CSAMNGETQYF. CDR3 bases: TGCAGTGCTATGAATGGGGAGACCCAGTACTTC.

This clonotype was picked up many times. CDR3 DNA: TGCGCCAGCAGCCAAGATCTCGTAGAGACCCAGTACTTC. This sequence encodes CASSQDLVETQYF. V is TRBV4-3 and J is TRBJ2-5; D is uncertain. There are 13 residues in the CDR3. V lost 0 bases and J lost 4, with 6 bases in between. Germline CDR1 LGHNA, CDR2 YSLEER.

This clonotype was counted ten times or more. The chain employs TRBV12-3 or TRBV12-4 and TRBJ2-7, with D unresolved. Trimming took off 7 bases at V and 2 bases at J, with 9 bases between the two ends. CDR3 size: 12 residues. The CDR3 protein is CASTGGPYEQYF. For the CDR3, the DNA is TGTGCCAGCACTGGCGGACCCTACGAGCAGTACTTC.

The chain is built from TRBV25-1 and TRBJ1-2; D gene unclear. Germline CDR1 MGHDK, CDR2 SYGVNS. Deletions cut 4 bases from V and 6 bases from J, with 6 bases between. This CDR3 spans 11 amino acids. The CDR3 DNA is TGTGCCAGCAGTGGAGGTAATGGCTACACCTTC. Translation gives CASSGGNGYTF.

This clonotype was recorded many times. V usage is TRBV7-3 and J usage is TRBJ1-1; 8 nucleotides agree with TRBD1. Germline CDR1 SGHTA, CDR2 FQGTGA. Trimming took 3 bases from V and 3 from J; bases not matched to a gene: 9. The CDR3 totals 16 residues. In nucleotides, the CDR3 is TGTGCCAGCAGCTTCCCGGACAGGGTTGGGGACACTGAAGCTTTCTTT. As protein: CASSFPDRVGDTEAFF.

At least ten counts were recorded for this clonotype. V gene TRBV10-3 combines with J gene TRBJ1-1; 10 nucleotides match TRBD1. Trimming removed 6 bases from V and 8 bases from J; junction bases left unmatched: 6. The CDR3 is 13 residues long. The germline V gene encodes CDR1 ENHRY and CDR2 SYGVKD. The CDR3 sequence is CAIRRTGGSEAFF. The CDR3 bases are TGTGCCATCAGGAGGACAGGGGGGAGCGAAGCTTTCTTT.

The sample holds one count of this clonotype. The V gene is TRBV25-1, the J gene TRBJ2-7, with 8 bases lining up with TRBD1. The length of the CDR3 is 16 residues. From germline, CDR1 is MGHDK and CDR2 SYGVNS. Trimming cost V 3 bases and J 3 bases; bases outside gene matches: 10. CDR3: CASSDYYQGANYEQYF. The DNA for the CDR3 is TGTGCCAGCAGTGACTACTATCAGGGGGCAAACTACGAGCAGTACTTC.

This chain connects TRBV4-1 to TRBJ2-7, with D maybe TRBD1 (5 bases). The germline V gene encodes CDR1 MGHRA and CDR2 YSYEKL. Trimming shortened V by 1 base and J by 3 bases, and 10 bases separated the two germline ends. The CDR3 runs 14 residues. The CDR3 loop is CASSQGTRFYEQYV. CDR3 nucleotides: TGCGCCAGCAGCCAAGGGACACGGTTCTACGAGCAGTACGTC.

The J gene is TRBJ2-7, the V gene TRBV20-1; possible D gene TRBD2, 5 bases. CDR1 and CDR2 from the germline V gene are DFQATT and SNEGSKA (reference sequence). Trimming left V 6 bases short and J 0 bases short, with 15 bases between. The CDR3 spans 14 residues. CDR3 protein: CSAVDSKGSYEQYV. The CDR3 nucleotides read TGCAGTGCAGTGGACTCTAAAGGCTCCTACGAGCAGTACGTC.

This clonotype appeared many times. The chain uses TRBV7-9 and TRBJ2-5; the D gene is possibly TRBD1 (7 bases). The CDR3 covers 15 residues. V gave up 3 bases and J gave up 5 bases, with 16 bases separating them. Per germline, CDR1 SEHNR and CDR2 FQNEAQ (reference sequence). CDR3 residues: CASSFGQVGGETQYF. The CDR3 DNA reads as TGTGCCAGCAGCTTTGGACAGGTTGGGGGGGAGACCCAGTACTTC.

This clonotype was counted at least ten times. The chain carries TRBV4-2 and TRBJ2-7; a possible D gene is TRBD1 (8 bases). Per germline, CDR1 LGHNA and CDR2 YNFKEQ. The CDR3 runs 15 residues. Trimming took 2 bases from V and 1 from J, leaving 12 bases between them. The CDR3, as DNA: TGTGCCAGCAGCCAATACAGGGGGGGGTCCTACGAGCAGTACGTC. Protein sequence: CASSQYRGGSYEQYV.

In its sample, this clonotype was seen many times. The CDR3 sequence is CASSLADRAETQYF. In nucleotides, the CDR3 is TGTGCCAGCAGCTTAGCTGACAGGGCAGAGACCCAGTACTTC. The chain has TRBV7-9 and TRBJ2-5, with TRBD1 matching 7 bases. This CDR3 has 14 amino acids. The J segment lost 4 bases and the V segment lost 0 bases, leaving 2 bases of the junction unmatched. Germline CDR1 and CDR2: SEHNR and FQNEAQ (reference sequence).

This clonotype was counted many times. The chain recombines TRBV7-9 with TRBJ2-7; D is ambiguous. Germline CDR1 reads SEHNR; CDR2 reads FQNEAQ (reference sequence). The CDR3 runs 12 residues. V was clipped by 1 base and J by 3 bases, with 4 bases between them. This CDR3 reads CASSLESYEQYV. In DNA, the CDR3 is TGTGCCAGCAGCTTAGAAAGCTACGAGCAGTACGTC.

This clonotype was counted ten times or more. The rearrangement uses TRBV3-1 and TRBJ2-1; TRBD2 matches at 9 bases. The V gene's germline CDR1 is LGHDT and CDR2 YNNKEL (reference sequence). V shed 0 bases, J shed 4 bases, and the junction held 10 bases outside the gene matches. CDR3 length: 18 amino acids. The CDR3 spells CASSQERGSGGPYNEQFF. In DNA form, the CDR3 reads TGTGCCAGCAGCCAAGAAAGAGGCAGCGGGGGGCCGTACAATGAGCAGTTCTTC.

The V call is TRBV6-1, the J call TRBJ1-1; maybe TRBD1 (6 bases). The CDR3 is 16 residues long. V lost 1 base to trimming and J lost 3 bases, with 15 bases between them. CDR1 is MNHNS and CDR2 is SASEGT in the germline V gene. The CDR3 DNA reads TGTGCCAGCAGTGAAGGTTTGTGGGGGGCGCACACTGAAGCTTTCTTT. Its translation: CASSEGLWGAHTEAFF.

The V call is TRBV12-3 or TRBV12-4, the J call TRBJ2-7, with no clear D. There are 12 residues in the CDR3. V lost 6 bases, J lost 7 bases, and 13 bases lay in between. This chain's CDR3 is CASSLRQLEQYV. In DNA, the CDR3 is TGTGCCAGCAGCCTCCGCCAGTTGGAGCAGTACGTC.

This chain links TRBV19 with TRBJ2-6; D not resolved. CDR3 length: 15 amino acids. Per germline, CDR1 LNHDA and CDR2 SQIVND (reference sequence). V lost 2 bases and J lost 0, with 5 bases in between. The CDR3 nucleotides are TGTGCCAGTAGTATATCCCGCTCTGGGGCCAACGTCCTGACTTTC. Its translation is CASSISRSGANVLTF.